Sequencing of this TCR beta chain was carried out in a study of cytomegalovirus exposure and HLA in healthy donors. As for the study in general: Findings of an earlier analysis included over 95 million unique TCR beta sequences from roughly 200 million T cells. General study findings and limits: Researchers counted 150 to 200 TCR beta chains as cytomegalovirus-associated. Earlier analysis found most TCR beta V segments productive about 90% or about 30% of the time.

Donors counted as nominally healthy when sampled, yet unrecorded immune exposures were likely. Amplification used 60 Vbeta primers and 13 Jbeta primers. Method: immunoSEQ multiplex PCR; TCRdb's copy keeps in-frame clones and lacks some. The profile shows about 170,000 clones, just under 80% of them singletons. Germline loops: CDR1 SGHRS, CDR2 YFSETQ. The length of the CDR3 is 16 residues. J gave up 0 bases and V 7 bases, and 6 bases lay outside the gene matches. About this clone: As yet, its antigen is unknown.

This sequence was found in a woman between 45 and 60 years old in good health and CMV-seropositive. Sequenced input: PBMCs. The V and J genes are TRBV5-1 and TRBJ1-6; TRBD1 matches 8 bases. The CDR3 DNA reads TGCGCCAGCGGATCAGGGGGCTTCTCCTATAATTCACCCCTCCACTTT. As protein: CASGSGGFSYNSPLHF.